The clone carrying this TCR beta chain has just a few counts. The germline gives CDR1 SGHTA, CDR2 FQGNSA. The CDR3 has 14 amino acids. V lost 4 bases and J 3 bases, leaving 13 bases between the germline ends. This sample stems from a study of beta chain features in type 1 diabetes. Expressed TCRB transcripts were sequenced, since all the RNA that had been isolated was reverse transcribed. This table comes from immunoSEQ multiplex PCR, and its TCRdb copy is limited to in-frame clones, with some not included. This table has some 160,000 clones, over 7.5% appearing once. A single heparinised blood sample, averaging around 0.11 L, was obtained per donor. The authors obtained over 95% purity in all sorted populations.

The origin of this receptor is a woman under 30 in good health. The specimen sequenced was central memory CD4+ T cells from blood. The chain combines TRBV7-2 with TRBJ2-7; D is unclear. The CDR3 DNA follows: TGTGCCAGCAGCTCCACGACTGGGTTCTACGAGCAGTACTTC. This sequence encodes CASSSTTGFYEQYF.